This is a list of T cell receptor beta chains from one sample in a study of T cells in tuberculosis. Using immunoSEQ multiplex PCR, the repertoire was profiled, and TCRdb retains in-frame clones only, with some absent. Here the sample spans about 29,000 clones, around 90% being singletons. Sequencing input: PBMCs. All receptors come from a donor between 10 and 35 years old with latent tuberculosis or without tuberculosis infection. The conserved cysteine and the conserved F or W are not part of the CDR3 here. The order of the fields is CDR3 length, V gene, J gene, CDR3 protein.

len: 12; v_gene: TRBV2; j_gene: TRBJ2-5; CDR3aa: ASRRLAGVETQY
len: 13; v_gene: TRBV6-5; j_gene: TRBJ1-2; CDR3aa: ASSYGTQFGGGYT
len: 17; v_gene: TRBV2; j_gene: TRBJ1-2; CDR3aa: ASISPKEGQGLLNYGYT
len: 13; v_gene: TRBV19; j_gene: TRBJ1-1; CDR3aa: ASSIISAGDTEAF
len: 13; v_gene: TRBV5-1; j_gene: TRBJ2-7; CDR3aa: ASSLGTGREYEQY
len: 10; v_gene: TRBV19; j_gene: TRBJ1-1; CDR3aa: ATGTGVTEAF
len: 13; v_gene: TRBV7-8; j_gene: TRBJ1-4; CDR3aa: ASSLRSQGLEKLF
len: 9; v_gene: TRBV7-9; j_gene: TRBJ2-1; CDR3aa: ASVQLGEQF
len: 12; v_gene: TRBV18; j_gene: TRBJ1-4; CDR3aa: ASSPGTGNEKLF
len: 12; v_gene: TRBV4-1; j_gene: TRBJ2-7; CDR3aa: ASSQPLRAGEQY
len: 12; v_gene: TRBV27; j_gene: TRBJ1-6; CDR3aa: ASSQITGNSPLH
len: 13; v_gene: TRBV7-9; j_gene: TRBJ2-7; CDR3aa: ASSKTSGLTGEQY
len: 13; v_gene: TRBV4-3; j_gene: TRBJ1-5; CDR3aa: ASSQEAAGSQPQH
len: 12; v_gene: TRBV27; j_gene: TRBJ1-6; CDR3aa: ASSRDSPNSPLH
len: 14; v_gene: TRBV5-1; j_gene: TRBJ2-7; CDR3aa: ASSFQAGGPGYEQY
len: 11; v_gene: TRBV28; j_gene: TRBJ2-7; CDR3aa: ASSLNNRGEKY
len: 12; v_gene: TRBV5-5; j_gene: TRBJ2-7; CDR3aa: ASSRTGADYEQY
len: 11; v_gene: TRBV2; j_gene: TRBJ1-1; CDR3aa: ASTGGGNTEAF
len: 10; v_gene: TRBV6-5; j_gene: TRBJ2-7; CDR3aa: ASSQGSYEQY
len: 13; v_gene: TRBV7-2; j_gene: TRBJ2-6; CDR3aa: ASSDMNSGANVLT
len: 17; v_gene: TRBV28; j_gene: TRBJ1-5; CDR3aa: ASNLMTGFGYSYHQPQH
len: 12; v_gene: TRBV5-4; j_gene: TRBJ2-5; CDR3aa: ASSLQGAEETQY
len: 12; v_gene: TRBV7-2; j_gene: TRBJ2-1; CDR3aa: ASTRSVPPNEQF